These T cell receptor beta chains were read from a single sample in a study of Ad26.COV2.S vaccination and SARS-CoV-2 variants. Assay: immunoSEQ multiplex PCR; the TCRdb copy retains only in-frame clones and omits some. The repertoire holds about 350,000 clones, roughly nine tenths seen once, with 6.4% in the top ten. Specimen: peripheral blood, collected in a trial of Ad26.COV2.S vaccine versus placebo. These receptors were taken from a person between 18 and 60 years old who received the Ad26.COV2.S COVID-19 vaccine or a placebo. Each CDR3 is given with its conserved first and last residue. Each record gives: J gene, V gene, CDR3 protein.

J gene: TRBJ1-6
V gene: TRBV18
CDR3 protein: CASSSTGPPNSPLHF

J gene: TRBJ2-5
V gene: TRBV27
CDR3 protein: CASSFVDRGRETQYF

J gene: TRBJ2-1
V gene: TRBV11-2
CDR3 protein: CASSLNSGGTHNEQFF

J gene: TRBJ2-5
V gene: TRBV4-1
CDR3 protein: CASSQDLIQETQYF

J gene: TRBJ1-5
V gene: TRBV5-8
CDR3 protein: CASSAGTGGRNQPQHF

J gene: TRBJ2-7
V gene: TRBV6-2/TRBV6-3
CDR3 protein: CASSYPRDRGSYEQYF

J gene: TRBJ1-2
V gene: TRBV5-4
CDR3 protein: CASSSYDRAKGYGYTF

J gene: TRBJ1-1
V gene: TRBV5-6
CDR3 protein: CASSFIFREMNTEAFF

J gene: TRBJ1-6
V gene: TRBV19
CDR3 protein: CASSLLTGGNSPLHF

J gene: TRBJ2-3
V gene: TRBV28
CDR3 protein: CASSPTSDSTDTQYF

J gene: TRBJ2-3
V gene: TRBV6-2/TRBV6-3
CDR3 protein: CASSRTSGLSTDTQYF

J gene: TRBJ2-1
V gene: TRBV9
CDR3 protein: CASSVQGGAFNEQFF

J gene: TRBJ2-1
V gene: TRBV9
CDR3 protein: CASSANRKGTSGNYNEQFF

J gene: TRBJ2-4
V gene: TRBV14
CDR3 protein: CASSRQENIQYF

J gene: TRBJ1-6
V gene: TRBV6-5
CDR3 protein: CASVRGEGSPLHF

J gene: TRBJ2-1
V gene: TRBV11-2
CDR3 protein: CASSLTGTVYNEQFF

J gene: TRBJ1-5
V gene: TRBV28
CDR3 protein: CASSLRPQPQHF

J gene: TRBJ2-3
V gene: TRBV10-3
CDR3 protein: CAISYPGQGLNTDTQYF

J gene: TRBJ2-7
V gene: TRBV5-6
CDR3 protein: CASSPRGAGNSYEQYF

J gene: TRBJ1-1
V gene: TRBV5-1
CDR3 protein: CASSFQGSPNTEAFF

J gene: TRBJ2-6
V gene: TRBV5-1
CDR3 protein: CASSLALASGANVLTF

J gene: TRBJ2-2
V gene: TRBV19
CDR3 protein: CASSTALGGTGELFF

J gene: TRBJ1-2
V gene: TRBV7-9
CDR3 protein: CASSRLPHTGENYGYTF

J gene: TRBJ2-1
V gene: TRBV7-2
CDR3 protein: CASSLVTLREGEQFF

J gene: TRBJ2-2
V gene: TRBV10-3
CDR3 protein: CAISKDLDTGELFF

J gene: TRBJ2-1
V gene: TRBV7-9
CDR3 protein: CAISSPGRNNEQFF

J gene: TRBJ2-1
V gene: TRBV7-9
CDR3 protein: CASSLDGTASREQFF

J gene: TRBJ1-6
V gene: TRBV18
CDR3 protein: CASSLGGRFSNSPLHF

J gene: TRBJ1-6
V gene: TRBV27
CDR3 protein: CASSLLGAGQGNSPLHF

J gene: TRBJ2-1
V gene: TRBV6-2/TRBV6-3
CDR3 protein: CASSYSGGYEQFF

J gene: TRBJ1-1
V gene: TRBV9
CDR3 protein: CASRPYNMNTEAFF

J gene: TRBJ2-1
V gene: TRBV11-2
CDR3 protein: CASSLDPGQVTYNEQFF

J gene: TRBJ1-3
V gene: TRBV6-2/TRBV6-3
CDR3 protein: CASSYAVGGNTIYF

J gene: TRBJ1-1
V gene: TRBV4-2
CDR3 protein: CASSQEKGAQVGTEAFF

J gene: TRBJ2-7
V gene: TRBV7-9
CDR3 protein: CASSRAYEQYF

J gene: TRBJ1-6
V gene: TRBV4-2
CDR3 protein: CASSQEGNSPLHF

J gene: TRBJ1-2
V gene: TRBV12-3/TRBV12-4
CDR3 protein: CASRENYGYTF

J gene: TRBJ1-4
V gene: TRBV27
CDR3 protein: CASRTLGGVETNEKLFF

J gene: TRBJ2-5
V gene: TRBV6-6
CDR3 protein: CASSYSQQETQYF

J gene: TRBJ2-2
V gene: TRBV20-1
CDR3 protein: CSEQGNGELFF

J gene: TRBJ1-5
V gene: TRBV27
CDR3 protein: CASSPAPTGLHQPQHF

J gene: TRBJ1-1
V gene: TRBV7-3
CDR3 protein: CASSRAGTGNTEAFF

J gene: TRBJ1-3
V gene: TRBV7-2
CDR3 protein: CASSSDFSGNTIYF

J gene: TRBJ2-1
V gene: TRBV9
CDR3 protein: CASREGSGTSGIGEQFF

J gene: TRBJ1-1
V gene: TRBV7-9
CDR3 protein: CASKVGKNTEAFF

J gene: TRBJ1-2
V gene: TRBV19
CDR3 protein: CASSIDRGYYGYTF

J gene: TRBJ2-3
V gene: TRBV5-1
CDR3 protein: CASSLWGRSTDTQYF

J gene: TRBJ2-7
V gene: TRBV4-2
CDR3 protein: CASSQRGGTIDEQYF